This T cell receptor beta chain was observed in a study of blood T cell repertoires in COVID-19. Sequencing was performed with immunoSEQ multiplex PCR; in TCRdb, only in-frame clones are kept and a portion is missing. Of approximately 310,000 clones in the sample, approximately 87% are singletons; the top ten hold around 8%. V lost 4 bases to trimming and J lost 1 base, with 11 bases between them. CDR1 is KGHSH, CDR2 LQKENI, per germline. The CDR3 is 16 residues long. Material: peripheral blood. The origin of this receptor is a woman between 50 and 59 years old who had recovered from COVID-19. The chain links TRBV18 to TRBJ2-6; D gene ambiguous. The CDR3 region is CASSQNPVSGANVLTF. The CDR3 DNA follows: TGTGCCAGCTCACAAAACCCAGTATCTGGGGCCAACGTCCTGACTTTC.